The 30 T cell receptor beta chains below all came from one sample that was sequenced in a study of CXCR3-negative and CXCR3-positive naive CD8 T cells. cDNA libraries for TRB were generated by 5' RACE incorporating UMI labels. From the 5' RACE reads, TCRdb lists one entry per CDR3 protein and no DNA. The sample's table shows about 5,000 distinct CDR3 sequences. The sample consisted of naive CXCR3- CD8+ T cells from blood. Subset described: CD45RO-CCR7+CD27+CD95- naive CD8+ T cells lacking CXCR3 (TNR3-). The receptors stem from a human donor in good health. Some clones in this sample may be carry-over from other donors' samples.

This clonotype is identified as medium-sized from frequency. The V call is TRBV7-2, the J call TRBJ2-7. This CDR3 has 11 amino acids. Per the germline V gene, CDR1 is SGHTA and CDR2 is FQGNSA. CDR3 in amino acids: CASSLSYEQYF.

This clonotype is called medium-sized based on its frequency. CDR3 residues: CASSLRGTGEGYGYTF. The chain joins TRBV11-2 to TRBJ1-2; TCRdb's D gene call, TRBD1, goes unchecked for lack of DNA. The CDR3 consists of 16 residues. Germline assignment: CDR1 SGHAT and CDR2 FQNNGV.

Measured by frequency, this clonotype is medium-sized (0.01 to 0.1%). This rearrangement joins TRBV29-1 to TRBJ2-1. Germline-derived CDR1 and CDR2 are SQVTM and ANQGSEA. The CDR3 extends over 14 amino acids. CDR3 protein: CSVARAGSYNEQFF.

This clonotype registers medium-sized (0.01 to 0.1%) by frequency. The V call is TRBV5-1, the J call TRBJ2-7. The CDR3 covers 12 residues. The V gene's germline CDR1 is SGHRS and CDR2 YFSETQ. The CDR3 sequence is CASAVTDYEQYF.

The chain links TRBV10-3 to TRBJ2-5. Germline-derived CDR1 and CDR2 are ENHRY and SYGVKD. This CDR3 region has 12 residues. The CDR3 reads CAISELQETQYF.

The chain links TRBV12-3 or TRBV12-4 to TRBJ2-7; TCRdb returns TRBD2, unconfirmable since there is no DNA. The CDR3 extends over 12 amino acids. CDR3 sequence reads: CASSLTSYEQYF.

The rearrangement joins TRBV29-1 to TRBJ1-1; TCRdb proposes TRBD1, but this gene call is untestable without DNA. The CDR3 has 13 amino acids. CDR1 is SQVTM, CDR2 ANQGSEA, per germline. CDR3: CSAITGGLTEAFF.

By frequency, this clonotype is medium-sized. The chain joins TRBV29-1 to TRBJ2-7; lacking DNA, the TRBD1 call made by TCRdb goes unchecked. The CDR3 runs 14 residues. Germline V gene data show CDR1 as SQVTM and CDR2 as ANQGSEA. This chain's CDR3 is CSVVIAPSGGEQYF.

Judged by frequency, this clonotype is medium-sized (0.01 to 0.1%). This sequence joins TRBV7-2 and TRBJ1-1; TCRdb indicates TRBD1, and absent DNA this call remains unverified. In germline, CDR1 is SGHTA, CDR2 FQGNSA. The CDR3 is 17 amino acids. The CDR3 sequence: CASSLRYAGQGNTEAFF.

By frequency, this clonotype is medium-sized (0.01 to 0.1%). The chain combines TRBV12-5 with TRBJ1-5. This CDR3 is built from 18 residues. Germline values: CDR1 LGHNT, CDR2 FRNRAP. This CDR3 is CASGLVQSLFRGNQPQHF.

Measured by frequency, this clonotype is medium-sized (0.01 to 0.1%). The chain combines TRBV11-2 with TRBJ2-7; TCRdb calls TRBD1, which cannot be checked without DNA. CDR3 size: 13 residues. Germline loops: CDR1 SGHAT, CDR2 FQNNGV. The chain's CDR3 is CASSFTGAYEQYF.

The V and J genes are TRBV29-1 and TRBJ2-3; there is no DNA to check the TCRdb D call of TRBD2. Per the germline V gene, CDR1 is SQVTM and CDR2 is ANQGSEA. CDR3 length: 15 residues. CDR3 sequence: CSVELGEDSTDTQYF.

This clonotype shows up as medium-sized (0.01 to 0.1%) by frequency. This chain joins TRBV29-1 and TRBJ1-3. Per germline, CDR1 SQVTM and CDR2 ANQGSEA. The CDR3 has 13 residues. Here the CDR3 reads CSVEGVPPNTIYF.

This rearrangement joins TRBV2 to TRBJ1-1; TCRdb indicates TRBD1, and absent DNA this call remains unverified. The CDR3 has 15 amino acids. Germline loops: CDR1 SNHLY, CDR2 FYNNEI. The CDR3 sequence is CASSDQGQMNTEAFF.

The CDR3 loop reads CSATSGQGWKNIQYF. The chain recombines TRBV20-1 with TRBJ2-4; TCRdb's D call, TRBD1, is unchecked because there is no DNA. The CDR3 is made up of 15 amino acids. CDR1 and CDR2 (germline): DFQATT, SNEGSKA (reference sequence).

The chain has TRBV29-1 and TRBJ1-2; TCRdb picks TRBD1, but there is no DNA to check that call. The CDR3 is made up of 11 amino acids. CDR1 SQVTM and CDR2 ANQGSEA come from the germline V gene. The CDR3 sequence: CSVQGNYGYTF.

Frequency places this clonotype as medium-sized (0.01 to 0.1%). The chain combines TRBV20-1 with TRBJ2-7; the D call of TRBD1 rests on TCRdb alone, since no DNA is present to check it. The CDR3 extends over 13 amino acids. Germline V gene sequence: CDR1 DFQATT, CDR2 SNEGSKA (reference sequence). The CDR3 sequence is CSASDRGTYEQYF.

The chain uses TRBV29-1 and TRBJ1-2. Per the germline V gene, CDR1 is SQVTM and CDR2 is ANQGSEA. The CDR3 runs to 11 residues. The CDR3 here is CSVDRPYGYTF.

The V call is TRBV29-1, the J call TRBJ1-1. The CDR3 is 13 amino acids. CDR1 and CDR2 from the germline V gene are SQVTM and ANQGSEA. The CDR3 loop reads CSAEGLRGTEAFF.

The chain uses TRBV7-6 and TRBJ1-1. Germline V gene data show CDR1 as SGHVS and CDR2 as FNYEAQ. This CDR3 is 16 amino acids long. The CDR3 reads CASSPNLVLVNTEAFF. The full variable domain, completed using reference TRBV7-6 and TRBJ1-1, is GAGVSQSPRYKVTKRGQDVALRCDPISGHVSLYWYRQALGQGPEFLTYFNYEAQQDKSGLPNDRFSAERPEGSISTLTIQRTEQRDSAMYRCASSPNLVLVNTEAFFGQGTRLTVV.

This clonotype is identified as medium-sized from frequency. The CDR3 loop reads CSVRGGTDYGYTF. The V call is TRBV29-1, the J call TRBJ1-2. CDR3 length: 13 residues. In germline, CDR1 is SQVTM, CDR2 ANQGSEA.

This clonotype is called medium-sized (0.01 to 0.1%) based on its frequency. This chain joins TRBV9 and TRBJ2-7; lacking DNA, the TRBD1 call made by TCRdb goes unchecked. The CDR3 runs to 14 residues. In germline, CDR1 is SGDLS, CDR2 YYNGEE. This CDR3 reads CASSVGTGAYEQYF. Full variable domain (rest looked up from reference TRBV9 and TRBJ2-7): DSGVTQTPKHLITATGQRVTLRCSPRSGDLSVYWYQQSLDQGLQFLIQYYNGEERAKGNILERFSAQQFPDLHSELNLSSLELGDSALYFCASSVGTGAYEQYFGPGTRLTVT.

This clonotype is identified as medium-sized (0.01 to 0.1%) from frequency. The rearrangement links TRBV15 to TRBJ2-7; TCRdb proposes TRBD1, but this gene call is untestable without DNA. Germline loops: CDR1 LNHNV, CDR2 YYDKDF (reference sequence). CDR3 length: 16 amino acids. CDR3 sequence reads: CATSRVGTGGSYEQYF.

This clonotype registers medium-sized by frequency. V gene TRBV6-5 combines with J gene TRBJ2-7; TCRdb's D call of TRBD1 is untestable without DNA. CDR1 and CDR2 from the germline V gene are MNHEY and SVGAGI. This CDR3 has 15 amino acids. The chain's CDR3 is CASSPGTGVLYEQYF.

V gene TRBV5-1 combines with J gene TRBJ2-2; lacking DNA, the TRBD1 call made by TCRdb goes unchecked. The CDR3 runs 15 residues. From germline, CDR1 is SGHRS and CDR2 YFSETQ. Here the CDR3 reads CASSSLTENTGELFF.

This clonotype registers medium-sized by frequency. CDR3 amino acids: CASSLVSEQVETQYF. This chain joins TRBV7-2 and TRBJ2-5. CDR1 SGHTA and CDR2 FQGNSA come from the germline V gene. The CDR3 consists of 15 residues.

This rearrangement joins TRBV12-5 to TRBJ1-2; the D call of TRBD1 rests on TCRdb alone, since no DNA is present to check it. CDR1 and CDR2 from the germline V gene are LGHNT and FRNRAP. The CDR3 is made up of 12 amino acids. The CDR3 loop is CASGQTGFGYTF.

J is TRBJ2-1 and V is TRBV20-1; TCRdb selects TRBD2, and the lack of DNA leaves this call unchecked. Germline assignment: CDR1 DFQATT and CDR2 SNEGSKA (reference sequence). The CDR3 contains 15 residues. The CDR3 reads CSAIPLADSYNEQFF.

Frequency places this clonotype as medium-sized. The rearrangement joins TRBV6-2 or TRBV6-3 to TRBJ2-1; with no DNA, the TCRdb D assignment of TRBD1 cannot be verified. Germline lookup yields CDR1 MNHEY and CDR2 SVGEGT. This CDR3 has 17 amino acids. CDR3 region: CASTSIGELPGSGEQFF.

V and J are TRBV3-1 and TRBJ2-5; TCRdb indicates TRBD1, and absent DNA this call remains unverified. CDR1 and CDR2 (germline): LGHDT, YNNKEL (reference sequence). The CDR3 is 15 residues long. Here the CDR3 reads CASSQDWTDQETQYF.